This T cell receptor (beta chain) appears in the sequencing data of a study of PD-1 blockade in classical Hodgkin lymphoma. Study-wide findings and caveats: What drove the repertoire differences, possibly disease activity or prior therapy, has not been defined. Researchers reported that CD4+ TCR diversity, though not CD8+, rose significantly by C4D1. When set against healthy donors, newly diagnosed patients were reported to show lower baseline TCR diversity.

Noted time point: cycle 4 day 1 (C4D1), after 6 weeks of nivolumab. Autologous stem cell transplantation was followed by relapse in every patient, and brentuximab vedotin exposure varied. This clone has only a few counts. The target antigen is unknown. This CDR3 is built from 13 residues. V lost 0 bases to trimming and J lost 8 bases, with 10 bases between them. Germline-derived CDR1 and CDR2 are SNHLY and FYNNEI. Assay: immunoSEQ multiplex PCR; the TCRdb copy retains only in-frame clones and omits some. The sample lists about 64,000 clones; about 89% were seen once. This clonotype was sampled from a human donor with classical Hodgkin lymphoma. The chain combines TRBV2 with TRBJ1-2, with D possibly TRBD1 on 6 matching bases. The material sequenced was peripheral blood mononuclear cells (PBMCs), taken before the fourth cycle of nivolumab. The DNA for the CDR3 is TGTGCCAGCAGTGAAGCACAGGGAGTCGGCTACACCTTC. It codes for CASSEAQGVGYTF.